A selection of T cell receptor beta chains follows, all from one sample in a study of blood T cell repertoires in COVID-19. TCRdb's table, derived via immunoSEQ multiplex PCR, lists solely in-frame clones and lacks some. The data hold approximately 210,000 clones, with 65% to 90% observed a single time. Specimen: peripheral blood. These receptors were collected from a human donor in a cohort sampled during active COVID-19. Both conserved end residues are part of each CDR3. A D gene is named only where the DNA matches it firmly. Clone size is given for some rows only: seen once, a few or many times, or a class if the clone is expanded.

TGTGCCAGCAGCGTAGAAGCATCTAATCAGCCCCAGCATTTT,CASSVEASNQPQHF,-,-,TRBV9,TRBJ1-5
TGTGCCAGCAGTTCCCGGGACAGGGGAGGCTATGGCTACACCTTC,CASSSRDRGGYGYTF,TRBD1,-,TRBV27,TRBJ1-2
TGTGCCAGCAGCTTGGACAGGGCGGGAAACACCATATATTTT,CASSLDRAGNTIYF,TRBD1,-,TRBV7-2,TRBJ1-3
TGTGCCAGCAGTGTCCAAGCGGGAGGAACAGATACGCAGTATTTT,CASSVQAGGTDTQYF,TRBD2,-,TRBV25-1,TRBJ2-3
TGTGCCAGCAGTGACAGGAATCAGCCCCAGCATTTT,CASSDRNQPQHF,-,-,TRBV6-1,TRBJ1-5
TGTGCCAGCAGTTACTCAAGGGGCTCTGGAAACACCATATATTTT,CASSYSRGSGNTIYF,-,few,TRBV6-5,TRBJ1-3
TGTGCCAGCAGCCAAGGACAGCACTACGAGCAGTACTTC,CASSQGQHYEQYF,-,-,TRBV11-3,TRBJ2-7
TGCAGCGTTGAAGGAGGCGGCATCAATCAGCCCCAGCATTTT,CSVEGGGINQPQHF,-,-,TRBV29-1,TRBJ1-5
TGTGCCAGCAGTGTAACTGGGGCCAACGTCCTGACTTTC,CASSVTGANVLTF,-,-,TRBV25-1,TRBJ2-6
TGTGCCAGCAGTGCCCGGAGGGCGGGACGGTACCAAGAGACCCAGTACTTC,CASSARRAGRYQETQYF,-,-,TRBV6-2/TRBV6-3,TRBJ2-5
TGTGCCAGTAGTCCCCGGGAAGCGGGAGAAGGGGATACGCAGTATTTT,CASSPREAGEGDTQYF,TRBD2,-,TRBV19,TRBJ2-3
TGTGCCAGCAGCCCCCGGACTAGCGACTACGAGCAGTACTTC,CASSPRTSDYEQYF,TRBD2,-,TRBV7-8,TRBJ2-7
TGTGCCAGCAGCCCCCCGAGAGGATCAGAGACCCAGTACTTC,CASSPPRGSETQYF,-,-,TRBV5-5,TRBJ2-5
TGTGCCAGCAGCGCCCAACCTAAGGGGGTAGCCAAAAACATTCAGTACTTC,CASSAQPKGVAKNIQYF,-,-,TRBV7-2,TRBJ2-4
TGTGCCAGCAGCGCCCCGGGACTAGCCTACAATGAGCAGTTCTTC,CASSAPGLAYNEQFF,TRBD2,few,TRBV7-3,TRBJ2-1
TGTGCCAGAAGCTTAGACGCGGAACCCGCCTTGGGACTTTCGGTCGATACGCAGTATTTT,CARSLDAEPALGLSVDTQYF,-,once,TRBV7-5,TRBJ2-3
TGTGCCAGCAGCGTCTCGGGAGGGACAGATGGCTACACCTTC,CASSVSGGTDGYTF,TRBD1,-,TRBV9,TRBJ1-2